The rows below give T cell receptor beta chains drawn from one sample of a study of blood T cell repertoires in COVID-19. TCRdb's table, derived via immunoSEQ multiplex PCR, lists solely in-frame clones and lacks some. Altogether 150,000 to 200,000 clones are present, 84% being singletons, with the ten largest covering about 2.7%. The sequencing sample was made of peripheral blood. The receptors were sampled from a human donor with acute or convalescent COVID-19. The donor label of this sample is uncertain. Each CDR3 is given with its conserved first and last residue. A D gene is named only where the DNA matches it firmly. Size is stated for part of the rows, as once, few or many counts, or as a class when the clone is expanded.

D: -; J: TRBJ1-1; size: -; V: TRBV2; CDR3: CASSEGRGINTEAFF; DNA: TGTGCCAGCAGTGAGGGAAGGGGGATTAACACTGAAGCTTTCTTT
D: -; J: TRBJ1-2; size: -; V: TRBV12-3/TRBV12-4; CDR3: CASSPTGTYGYTF; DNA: TGTGCCAGCAGTCCAACAGGGACCTATGGCTACACCTTC
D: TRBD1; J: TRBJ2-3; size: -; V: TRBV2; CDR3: CASRLYRGTQYF; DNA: TGTGCCAGCAGGCTTTACAGGGGCACGCAGTATTTT
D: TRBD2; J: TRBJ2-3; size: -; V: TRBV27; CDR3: CARGAGRADTQYF; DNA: TGTGCCAGGGGAGCGGGAAGGGCAGATACGCAGTATTTT
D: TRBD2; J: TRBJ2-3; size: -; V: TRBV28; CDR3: CASTDSGRASDTQYF; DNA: TGTGCCAGCACTGATTCCGGGAGGGCCTCAGATACGCAGTATTTT
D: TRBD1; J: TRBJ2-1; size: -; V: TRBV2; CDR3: CASSDDREFNEQFF; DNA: TGTGCCAGCAGTGATGACAGGGAATTCAATGAGCAGTTCTTC
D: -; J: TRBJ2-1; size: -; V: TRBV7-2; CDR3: CASSAGLDNEQFF; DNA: TGTGCCAGCAGCGCCGGACTCGACAATGAGCAGTTCTTC
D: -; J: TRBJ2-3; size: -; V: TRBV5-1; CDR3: CASSLEEASTDTQYF; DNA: TGCGCCAGCAGCTTGGAGGAGGCTAGCACAGATACGCAGTATTTT
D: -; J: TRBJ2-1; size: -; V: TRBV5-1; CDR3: CASSLGAGFEQFF; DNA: TGCGCCAGCAGCCTGGGGGCAGGGTTTGAGCAGTTCTTC
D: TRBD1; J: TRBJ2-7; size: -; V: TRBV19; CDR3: CASSPGLGQGTYEQYF; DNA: TGTGCCAGTAGTCCTGGTCTGGGACAGGGAACCTACGAGCAGTACTTC
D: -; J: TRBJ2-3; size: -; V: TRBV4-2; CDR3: CASSQVYGGGTDTQYF; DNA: TGTGCCAGCAGCCAAGTGTACGGGGGTGGGACAGATACGCAGTATTTT
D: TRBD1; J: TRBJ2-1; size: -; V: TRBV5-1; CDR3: CASSPRGQGASYNEQFF; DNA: TGCGCCAGCAGCCCCCGGGGCCAGGGGGCCTCCTACAATGAGCAGTTCTTC
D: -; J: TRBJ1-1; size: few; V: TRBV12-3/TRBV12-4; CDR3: CASSFRNTEAFF; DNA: TGTGCCAGCAGTTTTAGGAACACTGAAGCTTTCTTT
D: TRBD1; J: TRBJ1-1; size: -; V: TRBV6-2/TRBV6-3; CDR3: CASSQPGQRGRTEAFF; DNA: TGTGCCAGCAGCCAACCGGGACAAAGGGGGCGAACTGAAGCTTTCTTT
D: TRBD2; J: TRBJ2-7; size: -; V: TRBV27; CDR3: CASSYGTSGTYEQYF; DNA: TGTGCCAGCAGTTACGGGACTAGCGGAACCTACGAGCAGTACTTC
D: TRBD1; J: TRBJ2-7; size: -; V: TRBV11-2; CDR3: CASSRTGSYEQYF; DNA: TGTGCCAGCTCCCGGACAGGCTCCTACGAGCAGTACTTC
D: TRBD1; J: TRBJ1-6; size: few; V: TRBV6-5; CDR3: CASSRDRNNSPLHF; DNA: TGTGCCAGCAGCCGGGACAGAAATAATTCACCCCTCCACTTT
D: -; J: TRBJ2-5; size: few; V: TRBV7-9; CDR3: CASSFPVLQETQYF; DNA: TGTGCCAGCAGCTTCCCGGTCCTCCAAGAGACCCAGTACTTC
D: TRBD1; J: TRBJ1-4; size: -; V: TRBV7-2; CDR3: CASSFPGQGHEKLFF; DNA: TGTGCCAGCAGCTTTCCGGGACAGGGTCATGAAAAACTGTTTTTT
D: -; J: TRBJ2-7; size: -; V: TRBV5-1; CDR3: CASSLGSGSSYEQYF; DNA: TGCGCCAGCAGTTTGGGATCGGGGAGCTCCTACGAGCAGTACTTC
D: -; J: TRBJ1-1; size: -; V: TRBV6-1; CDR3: CASSEAGGNEAFF; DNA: TGTGCCAGCAGTGAAGCGGGGGGGAACGAAGCTTTCTTT
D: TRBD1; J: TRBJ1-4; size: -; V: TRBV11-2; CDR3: CASSPRDRGNEKLFF; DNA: TGTGCCAGCAGCCCCCGGGACAGGGGAAATGAAAAACTGTTTTTT
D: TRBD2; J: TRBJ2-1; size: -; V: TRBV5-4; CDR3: CASSGDSRGSNEQFF; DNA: TGTGCCAGCAGCGGAGACTCGCGGGGGTCCAATGAGCAGTTCTTC
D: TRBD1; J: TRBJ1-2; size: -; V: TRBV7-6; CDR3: CASSLRDRGALGYGYTF; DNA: TGTGCCAGCAGCTTAAGGGACAGGGGGGCCCTCGGCTATGGCTACACCTTC
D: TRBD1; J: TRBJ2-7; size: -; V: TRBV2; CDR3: CASSEALGTGGFHEQYF; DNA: TGTGCCAGCAGTGAAGCGCTTGGGACAGGGGGCTTCCACGAGCAGTACTTC
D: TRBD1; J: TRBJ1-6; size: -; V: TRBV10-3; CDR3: CAISPLTGINSPLHF; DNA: TGTGCCATCAGTCCACTGACAGGGATAAATTCACCCCTCCACTTT
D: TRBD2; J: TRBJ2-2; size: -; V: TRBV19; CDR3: CASSSSGNTGELFF; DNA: TGTGCCAGTAGTTCTAGCGGAAACACCGGGGAGCTGTTTTTT
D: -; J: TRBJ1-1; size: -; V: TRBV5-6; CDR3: CASSLPTGGNTEAFF; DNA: TGTGCCAGCAGCTTACCGACAGGTGGGAACACTGAAGCTTTCTTT
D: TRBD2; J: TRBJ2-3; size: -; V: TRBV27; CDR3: CASSLWAGATDTQYF; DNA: TGTGCCAGCAGTTTATGGGCGGGAGCGACAGATACGCAGTATTTT
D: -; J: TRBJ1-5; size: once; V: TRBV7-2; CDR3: CASSPAGRNQPQHF; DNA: TGTGCCAGCAGCCCGGCAGGGAGGAATCAGCCCCAGCATTTT
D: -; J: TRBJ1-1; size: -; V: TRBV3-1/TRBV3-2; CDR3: CASSLQVNTEAFF; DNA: TGTGCCAGCAGCTTACAGGTTAACACTGAAGCTTTCTTT
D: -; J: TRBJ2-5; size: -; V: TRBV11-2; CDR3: CASSLAGLETQYF; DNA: TGTGCCAGCAGCTTAGCAGGGCTGGAGACCCAGTACTTC
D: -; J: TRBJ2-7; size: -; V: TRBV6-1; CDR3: CASSDYLRNF; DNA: TGTGCCAGCAGTGATTATTTGAGGAACTTC
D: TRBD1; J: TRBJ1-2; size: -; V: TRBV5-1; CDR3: CASSLGDSSNYGYTF; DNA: TGCGCCAGCAGCTTGGGGGACAGTTCAAACTATGGCTACACCTTC
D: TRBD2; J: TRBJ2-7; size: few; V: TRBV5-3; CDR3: CARSLELAGPYEQYF; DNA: TGTGCCAGAAGCTTGGAGCTAGCGGGGCCCTACGAGCAGTACTTC
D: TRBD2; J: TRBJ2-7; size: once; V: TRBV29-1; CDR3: CSVEPLAGDEQYF; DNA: TGCAGCGTTGAACCGCTAGCGGGAGACGAGCAGTACTTC